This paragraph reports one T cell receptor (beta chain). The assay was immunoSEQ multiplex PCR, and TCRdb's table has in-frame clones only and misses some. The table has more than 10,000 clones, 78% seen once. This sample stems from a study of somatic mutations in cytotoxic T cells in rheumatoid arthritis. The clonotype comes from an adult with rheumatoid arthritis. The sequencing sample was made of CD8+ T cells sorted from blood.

The CDR3, as DNA: TGTGCCAGCAGCCCCGGGGGAAGAGAGACCGGGGAGCTGTTTTTT. Residues: CASSPGGRETGELFF. This chain connects TRBV28 to TRBJ2-2; perhaps TRBD2 as D (6 bases). Trimming cost V 6 bases and J 5 bases, with 16 bases left between them. Germline V gene lookup returns CDR1 MDHEN and CDR2 SYDVKM. This CDR3 comprises 15 residues.